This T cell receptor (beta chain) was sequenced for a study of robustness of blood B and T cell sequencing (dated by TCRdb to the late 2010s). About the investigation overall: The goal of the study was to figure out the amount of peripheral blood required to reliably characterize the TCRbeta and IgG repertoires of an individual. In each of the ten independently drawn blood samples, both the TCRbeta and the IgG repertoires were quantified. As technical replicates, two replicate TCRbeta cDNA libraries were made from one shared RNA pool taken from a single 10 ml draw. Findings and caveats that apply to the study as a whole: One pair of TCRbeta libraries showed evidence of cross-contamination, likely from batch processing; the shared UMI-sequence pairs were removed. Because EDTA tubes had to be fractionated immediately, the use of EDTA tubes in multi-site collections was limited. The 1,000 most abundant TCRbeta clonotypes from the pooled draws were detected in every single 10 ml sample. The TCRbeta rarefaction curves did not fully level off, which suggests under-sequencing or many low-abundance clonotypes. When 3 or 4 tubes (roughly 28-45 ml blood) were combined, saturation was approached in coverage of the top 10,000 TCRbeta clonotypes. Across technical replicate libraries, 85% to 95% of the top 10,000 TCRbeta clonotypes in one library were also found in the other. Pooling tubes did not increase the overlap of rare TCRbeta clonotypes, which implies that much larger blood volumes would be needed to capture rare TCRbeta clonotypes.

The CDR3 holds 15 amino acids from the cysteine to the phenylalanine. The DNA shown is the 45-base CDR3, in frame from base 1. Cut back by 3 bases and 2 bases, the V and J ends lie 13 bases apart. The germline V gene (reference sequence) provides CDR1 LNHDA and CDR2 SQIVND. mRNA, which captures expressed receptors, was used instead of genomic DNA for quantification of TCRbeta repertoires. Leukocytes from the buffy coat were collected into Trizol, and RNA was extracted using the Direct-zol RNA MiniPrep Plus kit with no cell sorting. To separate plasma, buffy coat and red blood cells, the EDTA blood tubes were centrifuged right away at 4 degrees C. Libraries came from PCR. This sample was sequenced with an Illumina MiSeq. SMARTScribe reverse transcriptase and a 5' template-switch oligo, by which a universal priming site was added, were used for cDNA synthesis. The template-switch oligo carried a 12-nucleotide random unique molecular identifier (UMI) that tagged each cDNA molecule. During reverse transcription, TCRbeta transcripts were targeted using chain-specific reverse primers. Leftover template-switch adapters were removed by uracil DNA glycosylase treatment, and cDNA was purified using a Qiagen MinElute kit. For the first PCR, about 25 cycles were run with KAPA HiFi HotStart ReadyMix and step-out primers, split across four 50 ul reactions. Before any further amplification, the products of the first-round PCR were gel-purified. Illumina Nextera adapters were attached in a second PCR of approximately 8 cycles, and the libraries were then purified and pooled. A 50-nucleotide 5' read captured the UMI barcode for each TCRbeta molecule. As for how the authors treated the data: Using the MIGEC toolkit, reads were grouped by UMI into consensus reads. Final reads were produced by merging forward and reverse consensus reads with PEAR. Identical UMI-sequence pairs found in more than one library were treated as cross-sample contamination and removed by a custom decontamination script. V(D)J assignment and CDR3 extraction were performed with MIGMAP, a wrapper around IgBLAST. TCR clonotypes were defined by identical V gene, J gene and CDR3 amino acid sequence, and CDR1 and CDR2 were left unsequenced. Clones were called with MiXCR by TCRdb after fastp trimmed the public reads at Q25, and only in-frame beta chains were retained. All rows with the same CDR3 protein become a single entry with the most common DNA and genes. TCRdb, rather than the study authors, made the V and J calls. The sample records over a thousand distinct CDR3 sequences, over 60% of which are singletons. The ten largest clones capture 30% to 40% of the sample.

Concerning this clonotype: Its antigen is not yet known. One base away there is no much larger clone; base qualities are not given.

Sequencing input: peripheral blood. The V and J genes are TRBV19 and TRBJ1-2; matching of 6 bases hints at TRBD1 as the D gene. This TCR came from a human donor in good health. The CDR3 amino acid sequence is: CASSMDSFFNYGYTF. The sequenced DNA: TGTGCCAGTAGTATGGACAGCTTCTTCAACTATGGCTACACCTTC. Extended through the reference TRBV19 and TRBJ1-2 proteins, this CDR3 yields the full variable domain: DGGITQSPKYLFRKEGQNVTLSCEQNLNHDAMYWYRQDPGQGLRLIYYSQIVNDFQKGDIAEGYSVSREKKESFPLTVTSAQKNPTAFYLCASSMDSFFNYGYTFGSGTRLTVV.